Following are 10 T cell receptor beta chains from one sample sequenced in a study of control samples from healthy donors and cancer patients. Using immunoSEQ multiplex PCR, the repertoire was profiled, and TCRdb retains in-frame clones only, with some absent. The sample carries around 130,000 clones, approximately 90% recorded once. Sequenced input: blood. The receptors shown here come from a man aged 25 to 45 in good health.

Written as DNA, the CDR3 is TGTGCCAGTACCTCCGGGACAGGGGTACAGCCCCAGCATTTT. It is translated as CASTSGTGVQPQHF. V gene TRBV19 combines with J gene TRBJ1-5; TRBD1 matches 10 bases. Germline-derived CDR1 and CDR2 are LNHDA and SQIVND (reference sequence). Trimming took 7 bases from V and 7 from J; bases not matched to a gene: 7. The CDR3 has 14 residues.

The chain employs TRBV3-1 (or the pseudogene TRBV3-2) and TRBJ1-4; 7 nucleotides match TRBD1. With 1 base clipped from V and 3 bases from J, the junction kept 14 bases outside the gene matches. The CDR3 totals 19 residues. Germline assignment: CDR1 LGHDT and CDR2 YNNKEL (reference sequence). The CDR3, as DNA: TGTGCCAGCAGCCAAGCGGGGGACAGAATCCTAAGGGCTAATGAAAAACTGTTTTTT. It encodes CASSQAGDRILRANEKLFF.

The V and J genes are TRBV30 and TRBJ2-1, with D unresolved. The germline V and J ends were trimmed by 2 bases and 6 bases, with 14 bases remaining between them. The CDR3 extends over 14 amino acids. The germline CDR1 and CDR2 sequences are GTSNPN and SVGIG (reference sequence). CDR3: CAWSWILPTNEQFF. Here the CDR3 DNA reads TGTGCCTGGAGTTGGATCCTGCCAACCAATGAGCAGTTCTTC.

This clone was seen a single time. The V gene is TRBV15, the J gene TRBJ1-3; D possibly corresponds to TRBD1 (6 bases). This CDR3 region has 19 residues. V was cut by 0 bases and J by 1 base, with 19 bases left in between. Germline lookup yields CDR1 LNHNV and CDR2 YYDKDF (reference sequence). Here the CDR3 reads CATSRDRIGQGSSGNTIYF. In nucleotides, the CDR3 is TGTGCCACCAGCAGAGATCGGATCGGGCAGGGGTCTTCTGGAAACACCATATATTTT.

This clone was observed a few times. CDR3 protein: CASREGQGIDEQYV. CDR3 in DNA: TGTGCCAGCAGGGAGGGACAGGGAATCGACGAGCAGTACGTC. V gene TRBV6-5 combines with J gene TRBJ2-7; 9 nucleotides line up with TRBD1. J lost 5 bases, V lost 6 bases, and 8 bases had no gene match. The CDR3 contains 14 residues. CDR1 and CDR2 (germline): MNHEY, SVGAGI.

The chain recombines TRBV28 with TRBJ1-5, with D possibly matching TRBD1 (6 bases). This CDR3 region has 13 residues. The V end was cut by 5 bases, the J end by 4 bases, with 9 bases between. Looked up from germline, CDR1 is MDHEN and CDR2 is SYDVKM. The DNA of the CDR3 is TGTGCCAGCAGTACTGACAGGAATCAGCCCCAGCATTTT. Translated, it gives CASSTDRNQPQHF.

The rearrangement links TRBV15 to TRBJ1-1; 9 nucleotides match TRBD1. V gave up 3 bases and J gave up 4 bases; unmatched junction bases: 3. This CDR3 is built from 14 residues. Per germline, CDR1 LNHNV and CDR2 YYDKDF (reference sequence). The CDR3 DNA reads TGTGCCACCAGCAGGGGGGGACAGGGCACTGAAGCTTTCTTT. Protein sequence: CATSRGGQGTEAFF.

This clone was counted between two and nine times. The chain recombines TRBV27 with TRBJ2-2; D possibly corresponds to TRBD1 (5 bases). In germline, CDR1 is MNHEY, CDR2 SMNVEV (reference sequence). The CDR3 has 16 amino acids. The germline V and J ends were trimmed by 3 bases and 4 bases, with 15 bases remaining between them. As DNA, the CDR3 is TGTGCCAGCAGTTTCTCAGGGATTGGAAGCACCGGGGAGCTGTTTTTT. Its protein product is CASSFSGIGSTGELFF.

The chain combines TRBV5-6 with TRBJ2-1; 9 nucleotides align to TRBD1. V lost 4 bases and J lost 2; bases outside the gene matches: 7. Per the germline V gene, CDR1 is SGHDT and CDR2 is YYEEEE. CDR3 length equals 16 residues. CDR3 DNA: TGTGCCAGCAGCCTACAGGGGGCTTTTACCTACAATGAGCAGTTCTTC. Translating gives CASSLQGAFTYNEQFF.

The chain couples TRBV5-1 to TRBJ2-1, with D uncertain. This CDR3 region has 15 residues. Trimming removed 5 bases at V and 3 bases at J, with 15 bases between. Germline CDR1 is SGHRS and CDR2 is YFSETQ. CDR3 bases: TGCGCCAGCAGAGATGGACCGACCCGCTACAATGAGCAGTTCTTC. The encoded protein is CASRDGPTRYNEQFF.